Listed below are T cell receptor beta chains from one sample, sequenced in a study of T cell responses to AZD1222 COVID-19 vaccine. Data came from immunoSEQ multiplex PCR; TCRdb stores just in-frame clones and leaves some out. The sample contains under 200,000 clones, roughly 90% of which appear only once. The sample was peripheral blood, taken on day 0 of AZD1222 vaccination. The receptors were gathered from an adult in good health. The CDR3 runs from the conserved cysteine through the conserved F or W. Each record gives: V gene, J gene, D gene, clone size, CDR3 DNA, CDR3 protein. D genes are given only for firm matches. Not every row has a clone size; where given, it reads once, few, many or a size class.

V gene: TRBV18; J gene: TRBJ2-5; D gene: NA; clone size: NA; CDR3 DNA: TGTGCCAGCTCACCAGGGCAGCCCCTCGGAGAGACCCAGTACTTC; CDR3 protein: CASSPGQPLGETQYF
V gene: TRBV7-3; J gene: TRBJ2-3; D gene: TRBD2; clone size: NA; CDR3 DNA: TGTGCCAGCAGCCCCCGAAGCGGGAGTACAGATACGCAGTATTTT; CDR3 protein: CASSPRSGSTDTQYF
V gene: TRBV11-2; J gene: TRBJ1-2; D gene: NA; clone size: NA; CDR3 DNA: TGTGCCAGCAGCTTAGATATACGGGCGACAGTCAATTTCGGGGACTATGGCTACACCTTC; CDR3 protein: CASSLDIRATVNFGDYGYTF
V gene: TRBV5-1; J gene: TRBJ2-5; D gene: NA; clone size: once; CDR3 DNA: TGCGCCAGCAGCTTGGTAGCAGGGCCTGGAGAGACCCAGTACTTC; CDR3 protein: CASSLVAGPGETQYF
V gene: TRBV7-2; J gene: TRBJ1-5; D gene: NA; clone size: NA; CDR3 DNA: TGTGCCAGCAGCTTAAGGGGGAATCAGCCCCAGCATTTT; CDR3 protein: CASSLRGNQPQHF
V gene: TRBV7-9; J gene: TRBJ1-4; D gene: NA; clone size: NA; CDR3 DNA: TGTGCCAGCAGCTTAGAAGAGGGGAAACTGTTTTTT; CDR3 protein: CASSLEEGKLFF
V gene: TRBV28; J gene: TRBJ1-1; D gene: TRBD1; clone size: NA; CDR3 DNA: TGTGCCAGCAGTTTCCCCGGACAGGGGGCTGAAGCTTTCTTT; CDR3 protein: CASSFPGQGAEAFF
V gene: TRBV7-6; J gene: TRBJ1-4; D gene: TRBD1; clone size: NA; CDR3 DNA: TGTGCCAGCAGCTTGACAGGGACTAATGAAAAACTGTTTTTT; CDR3 protein: CASSLTGTNEKLFF
V gene: TRBV28; J gene: TRBJ1-5; D gene: NA; clone size: NA; CDR3 DNA: TGTGCCAGCAGTCAGCTAGGTTATGATAGCAATCAGCCCCAGCATTTT; CDR3 protein: CASSQLGYDSNQPQHF
V gene: TRBV5-1; J gene: TRBJ1-4; D gene: NA; clone size: NA; CDR3 DNA: TGCGCCAGCAGCTTGGGGGTTTATTTCGATGAAAAACTGTTTTTT; CDR3 protein: CASSLGVYFDEKLFF
V gene: TRBV4-3; J gene: TRBJ1-5; D gene: NA; clone size: NA; CDR3 DNA: TGCGCCAGCAGCCAAGATACAGCGGACTATAGCAATCAGCCCCAGCATTTT; CDR3 protein: CASSQDTADYSNQPQHF
V gene: TRBV2; J gene: TRBJ2-7; D gene: TRBD1; clone size: NA; CDR3 DNA: TGTGCCAGCAGTGAAGCGGGGGACAGCCTCTACGAGCAGTACTTC; CDR3 protein: CASSEAGDSLYEQYF
V gene: TRBV11-3; J gene: TRBJ1-3; D gene: NA; clone size: NA; CDR3 DNA: TGTGCCAGCAGCTTGGGGGAAGGAAACACCATATATTTT; CDR3 protein: CASSLGEGNTIYF